One sample yielded the 22 T cell receptor beta chains listed below, sequenced in a study of cytomegalovirus exposure and HLA in healthy donors. PCR was performed using 60 Vbeta and 13 Jbeta primers. Produced via immunoSEQ multiplex PCR; TCRdb's table is partial and in-frame only. The sample includes about 160,000 clones, around 76% of them seen just once. Source material: PBMCs. These receptors were obtained from a female donor in good health and CMV-seronegative.

The sample holds a few counts of this clone. The chain has TRBV5-1 and TRBJ2-2; D is unclear. Germline CDR1 and CDR2: SGHRS and YFSETQ. This CDR3 region has 13 residues. The V gene lost 4 bases and the J gene lost 4 bases, with 8 bases spanning the gap. DNA for the CDR3: TGCGCCAGCAGCGTGGGTATCACCGGGGAGCTGTTTTTT. Protein product: CASSVGITGELFF.

The chain couples TRBV5-6 to TRBJ2-7, with 8 bases lining up with TRBD1. The CDR3 runs 13 residues. The ends lost 7 bases at V and 2 bases at J; junction bases unmatched: 5. Germline V gene data show CDR1 as SGHDT and CDR2 as YYEEEE. The CDR3 bases are TGTGCCAGCTCTGAGACAGGGGCCTACGAGCAGTACTTC. Protein sequence: CASSETGAYEQYF.

Only one count was recorded for this clone. The rearrangement links TRBV20-1 to TRBJ1-2; D gene unclear. The germline V gene encodes CDR1 DFQATT and CDR2 SNEGSKA (reference sequence). V was clipped by 3 bases and J by 4 bases, with 3 bases between them. The CDR3 length is 10 residues. The CDR3 sequence: CSASGYGYTF. The CDR3 DNA sequence: TGCAGTGCTAGCGGCTATGGCTACACCTTC.

V is TRBV30 and J is TRBJ1-1; D is ambiguous. Germline V lookup: CDR1 GTSNPN, CDR2 SVGIG (reference sequence). The length of the CDR3 is 13 residues. The V end lost 5 bases, the J end lost 8 bases, and 18 bases lay between the germline ends. CDR3 nucleotides: TGTGCCTGGGACCTGGGCCTTCGCCAGGAAGCTTTCTTT. Translating it yields CAWDLGLRQEAFF.

The chain couples TRBV5-8 to TRBJ1-4, with D unclear. The CDR3 runs 18 residues. CDR1 is SGHTS and CDR2 is YDEGEE in the germline V gene. V was cut by 2 bases and J by 4 bases, with 21 bases left in between. The CDR3 DNA reads as TGTGCCAGCAGCTTTCCCTCCCCGGCCGGCACAGTTAATGAAAAACTGTTTTTT. Its protein is CASSFPSPAGTVNEKLFF.

The V and J genes are TRBV9 and TRBJ2-1, with 8 bases matching TRBD2. The V and J ends lost 0 bases and 10 bases, in that order; junction bases with no gene match: 6. Germline CDR1 SGDLS, CDR2 YYNGEE. The CDR3 spans 14 residues. This CDR3 is CASSVAGGPWEQFF. The CDR3 nucleotides are TGTGCCAGCAGCGTAGCGGGAGGGCCGTGGGAGCAGTTCTTC. Using reference TRBV9 and TRBJ2-1 for the parts outside the CDR3, the full variable domain is DSGVTQTPKHLITATGQRVTLRCSPRSGDLSVYWYQQSLDQGLQFLIQYYNGEERAKGNILERFSAQQFPDLHSELNLSSLELGDSALYFCASSVAGGPWEQFFGPGTRLTVL.

As to this clone: This sample includes further DNA sequences coding for the same CDR3. For the CDR3, the DNA is TGTGCCAGCAGAAGACAGAAGAACACTGAAGCTTTCTTT. It yields the protein CASRRQKNTEAFF. This sequence joins TRBV6-5 and TRBJ1-1, with D tentatively TRBD1 (5 bases). Per germline, CDR1 MNHEY and CDR2 SVGAGI. V was clipped by 6 bases and J by 1 base, with 9 bases between them. The CDR3 runs to 13 residues.

Only one count was recorded for this clone. J is TRBJ2-7 and V is TRBV27; D uncertain. With 2 bases removed from V and 0 bases from J, the gap between germline ends came to 11 bases. Per the germline V gene, CDR1 is MNHEY and CDR2 is SMNVEV (reference sequence). The CDR3 runs to 15 residues. As DNA, the CDR3 is TGTGCCAGCAGTTTAAGGCCACTAAGCTCCTACGAGCAGTACTTC. Translated, it gives CASSLRPLSSYEQYF.

The chain recombines TRBV5-1 with TRBJ1-2; TRBD1 matches 10 bases. V lost 2 bases and J lost 1; bases outside the gene matches: 2. The CDR3 is 15 residues long. The germline V gene has CDR1 SGHRS and CDR2 YFSETQ. This CDR3 reads CASSFGDRGNYGYTF. CDR3 in DNA: TGCGCCAGCAGCTTCGGGGACAGGGGTAACTATGGCTACACCTTC.

This chain connects TRBV6-1 to TRBJ1-3; D might be TRBD1 (5 bases). The CDR3 consists of 15 residues. Trimming pared 5 bases from V and 0 bases from J, leaving 11 bases between. Germline V gene lookup returns CDR1 MNHNS and CDR2 SASEGT. CDR3 in amino acids: CASSRQPSSGNTIYF. The CDR3 nucleotides read TGTGCCAGCAGTCGACAGCCCTCCTCTGGAAACACCATATATTTT.

The CDR3 DNA reads TGTGCCAGCAGCTCCGGGACAGGGTCCTATGGCTACACCTTC. This translates into CASSSGTGSYGYTF. V is TRBV7-3 and J is TRBJ1-2; TRBD1 aligns across 9 bases. Germline loops: CDR1 SGHTA, CDR2 FQGTGA. The CDR3 spans 14 residues. Losses at the gene ends were 4 bases for V and 4 bases for J; bases not matched to a gene: 4.

The J gene is TRBJ1-2, the V gene TRBV4-2, with a weak D call TRBD1 (6 bases). Germline V gene sequence: CDR1 LGHNA, CDR2 YNFKEQ. The CDR3 has 12 residues. Trimming left V 3 bases short and J 6 bases short, with 8 bases between. The CDR3 bases are TGTGCCAGCAGCCACAACAGGGATGGCTACACCTTC. This sequence encodes CASSHNRDGYTF.

The J gene is TRBJ2-1, the V gene TRBV6-1, with D hard to call. The V end was cut by 0 bases, the J end by 8 bases, with 14 bases between. This CDR3 has 15 residues. Looked up from germline, CDR1 is MNHNS and CDR2 is SASEGT. CDR3 amino acids: CASSEALRPQYEQFF. CDR3 nucleotide sequence: TGTGCCAGCAGTGAAGCGCTGAGGCCACAATATGAGCAGTTCTTC.

The rearrangement joins TRBV4-1 to TRBJ1-2, with TRBD1 matching over 7 bases. This CDR3 is built from 17 residues. Per germline, CDR1 MGHRA and CDR2 YSYEKL. Unmatched junction bases numbered 12, after V lost 0 bases and J lost 5 bases. The CDR3 reads CASSQDEADRARYGYTF. CDR3 coding DNA: TGCGCCAGCAGCCAAGATGAGGCCGACAGGGCGAGGTATGGCTACACCTTC.

V is TRBV18 and J is TRBJ2-5; TRBD1 is a possible D gene (6 bases). With 0 bases removed from V and 3 bases from J, the gap between germline ends came to 8 bases. Germline CDR1 and CDR2: KGHSH and LQKENI. This CDR3 is 14 amino acids long. The CDR3 loop reads CASSPPDRKETQYF. CDR3 DNA: TGTGCCAGCTCACCACCGGACAGAAAAGAGACCCAGTACTTC.

The V call is TRBV30, the J call TRBJ1-1; possibly TRBD1 for D (5 bases). The CDR3 runs to 13 residues. Germline-derived CDR1 and CDR2 are GTSNPN and SVGIG (reference sequence). The germline V and J ends were trimmed by 3 bases and 4 bases, with 12 bases remaining between them. The CDR3 loop reads CAWRNRGSTEAFF. Here the CDR3 DNA reads TGTGCCTGGAGGAATAGGGGAAGCACTGAAGCTTTCTTT.

The chain combines TRBV4-1 with TRBJ1-6; D may be TRBD1 (5 bases). The CDR3 totals 13 residues. The V gene lost 11 bases and the J gene lost 7 bases, with 15 bases spanning the gap. Germline V gene lookup returns CDR1 MGHRA and CDR2 YSYEKL. The CDR3 protein is CAGGDGLNSPLHF. In nucleotides, the CDR3 is TGCGCCGGGGGGGACGGGCTGAATTCACCCCTCCACTTT.

The gene calls are TRBV9 and TRBJ2-2, with D tentatively TRBD1 (5 bases). This CDR3 region has 14 residues. V was pared by 0 bases and J by 5 bases, with 8 bases between. Germline CDR1 and CDR2: SGDLS and YYNGEE. CDR3 sequence (DNA): TGTGCCAGCAGCGTAGCCCCAGGGACCGGGGAGCTGTTTTTT. It yields the protein CASSVAPGTGELFF.

The rearrangement links TRBV6-5 to TRBJ1-1; TRBD1 is a possible D gene (5 bases). The V end lost 7 bases, the J end lost 3 bases, and 12 bases lay between the germline ends. In germline, CDR1 is MNHEY, CDR2 SVGAGI. This CDR3 contains 13 residues. Written as DNA, the CDR3 is TGTGCCAGCAAACGTAGGGGTGACACTGAAGCTTTCTTT. Translated, it gives CASKRRGDTEAFF.

The J gene is TRBJ2-1, the V gene TRBV29-1; 7 bases are shared with TRBD1. The CDR3 extends over 14 amino acids. Germline assignment: CDR1 SQVTM and CDR2 ANQGSEA. Trimming took 4 bases from V and 5 from J; bases not matched to a gene: 8. The CDR3 sequence: CSVVGTAKDNEQFF. The CDR3 region has the DNA TGCAGCGTTGTAGGGACAGCTAAAGACAATGAGCAGTTCTTC.

This clone was picked up a small number of times. This chain connects TRBV30 to TRBJ2-1; tentatively, D is TRBD2 (6 bases). This CDR3 spans 15 amino acids. Trimming cost V 1 base and J 1 base, with 11 bases left between them. Germline CDR1 and CDR2: GTSNPN and SVGIG (reference sequence). CDR3 sequence: CAWSGGGASYNEQFF. In DNA, the CDR3 is TGTGCCTGGAGTGGAGGAGGGGCTTCCTACAATGAGCAGTTCTTC.

This clone was observed a few times. The J gene is TRBJ2-7, the V gene TRBV7-6; D is possibly TRBD2 (5 bases). CDR3 length equals 12 residues. V dropped 5 bases and J dropped 3 bases, with 8 bases sitting between them. Germline CDR1 SGHVS, CDR2 FNYEAQ. For the CDR3, the DNA is TGTGCCAGCAGCCCAAGCGGCTACGAGCAGTACTTC. This gives the protein CASSPSGYEQYF.